Listed below are T cell receptor beta chains from one sample, sequenced in a study of a mutant IDH1 vaccine in newly diagnosed glioma. Some clones are missing from TCRdb's copy, which holds only in-frame ones; the method was immunoSEQ multiplex PCR. The sample holds almost 25,000 clones, roughly 82% seen once. Antigen specificity for these receptors is unknown. The sequences come from PBMCs, collected from a glioma patient whose treatment included an IDH1 peptide vaccine. The receptors originated from a man aged 40-49 years with glioma. Some clones in this sample may be carry-over from other donors' samples. CDR3s include the opening cysteine and the closing phenylalanine or tryptophan. A D gene is named only where the DNA matches it firmly. The size entry is marked missing in some rows and otherwise reads once, few, many or a size class.

TRBV2	TRBJ2-7	NA	NA	TGTGCCAGCAGATCTTTTGGATTCTACGAGCAGTACTTC	CASRSFGFYEQYF
TRBV4-2	TRBJ2-5	NA	NA	TGTGCCAGCAGCCCCGGGTTAGACACTCAAGAGACCCAGTACTTC	CASSPGLDTQETQYF
TRBV19	TRBJ1-4	NA	NA	TGTGCCAGTAGTATAGCGGAAAAACTGTTTTTT	CASSIAEKLFF
TRBV4-2	TRBJ2-7	NA	NA	TGTGCCAGCAGCCAAGCGGTGCGGCAGGGGTTTTACGAGCAGTACTTC	CASSQAVRQGFYEQYF
TRBV6-5	TRBJ2-7	TRBD1	NA	TGTGCCAGCAGCCGGACAGGGGGAACCTACGAGCAGTACTTC	CASSRTGGTYEQYF
TRBV6-1	TRBJ1-4	NA	once	TGTGCCAGCAGTGCCCGGGACCTCAGTCTCAAACTGTTTTTT	CASSARDLSLKLFF
TRBV11-2	TRBJ1-3	TRBD1	NA	TGTGCCAGCAGCTCCGCGCGGTATCAGGGGGCGTCTGGAAACACCATATATTTT	CASSSARYQGASGNTIYF
TRBV18	TRBJ1-4	NA	few	TGTGCCAGCTCACCACCGCGAGGCACTCGCCATGAAAAACTGTTTTTT	CASSPPRGTRHEKLFF
TRBV19	TRBJ2-1	NA	NA	TGTGCCAGTAGTATAAGCCTCTCTACTTACAATGAGCAGTTCTTC	CASSISLSTYNEQFF
TRBV5-6	TRBJ2-7	TRBD1	NA	TGTGCCAGCAGCTTGGGGGGCAGGGGGTTTCCCTACGAGCAGTACTTC	CASSLGGRGFPYEQYF
TRBV6-1	TRBJ2-7	TRBD2	NA	TGTGCCAGCAGTGAATCTCCCTTGGTAGCGGGGGCCACCTACGAGCAGTACTTC	CASSESPLVAGATYEQYF
TRBV4-1	TRBJ2-7	TRBD1	NA	TGCGCCAGCAGCCAAACCGGGACAGAAATCTACGAGCAGTACTTC	CASSQTGTEIYEQYF
TRBV19	TRBJ1-2	NA	NA	TGTGCCAGTAGTTCCGAGAGGCAGGCCGAGTATGGCTACACCTTC	CASSSERQAEYGYTF
TRBV7-2	TRBJ2-7	TRBD2	NA	TGTGCCAGCAGCTGGGGGAGCGGGGAGGAATACGAGCAGTACTTC	CASSWGSGEEYEQYF
TRBV10-1	TRBJ2-7	NA	NA	TGCGCCAGCAGTGGAGAGGTTGAGGTCCAGGGAGCTCCCTACGAGCAGTACTTC	CASSGEVEVQGAPYEQYF
TRBV2	TRBJ2-2	TRBD1	once	TGTGCCAGCAGTCCCAGACAGGGGGCCGGGATCGGGGAGCTGTTTTTT	CASSPRQGAGIGELFF
TRBV30	TRBJ1-5	NA	few	TGTGCCTGGAGTGAGGGAGTGGGGCCAGGGAATCATCAGCCCCAGCATTTT	CAWSEGVGPGNHQPQHF
TRBV4-3	TRBJ1-4	TRBD1	NA	TGCGCCAGCAGCCTCGGACCGGGACAGACTAATGAAAAACTGTTTTTT	CASSLGPGQTNEKLFF
TRBV4-1	TRBJ2-3	TRBD2	NA	TGCGCCAGCAGCCTCGGTAGCGGGGGGCCAGATACGCAGTATTTT	CASSLGSGGPDTQYF
TRBV6-6	TRBJ2-1	TRBD2	NA	TGTGCCAGCAGTTACCGGGGGGTTAATGAGCAGTTCTTC	CASSYRGVNEQFF
TRBV6-4	TRBJ2-3	TRBD1	NA	TGTGCCAGCAGTTCAAACAGGGGTGATACGCAGTATTTT	CASSSNRGDTQYF
TRBV4-3	TRBJ2-3	TRBD2	NA	TGCGCCAGCAGCCAAGAACTAGCGGGGGGGCCAGATACGCAGTATTTT	CASSQELAGGPDTQYF
TRBV9	TRBJ1-2	NA	once	TGTGCCAGCAGCGCAGACGGGACGGTATCTAACTATGGCTACACCTTC	CASSADGTVSNYGYTF
TRBV6-5	TRBJ2-2	NA	NA	TGTGCCAGCAGTTACGGGGGATCTCCCGGGGAGCTGTTTTTT	CASSYGGSPGELFF
TRBV10-1	TRBJ1-6	TRBD1	once	TGCGCCAGCAGTTCTACAGGGGGTTCACCCCTCCACTTT	CASSSTGGSPLHF
TRBV6-6	TRBJ2-5	NA	NA	TGTGCCAGCAGTCCTCTTTGGGCGACCCAGTACTTC	CASSPLWATQYF
TRBV10-3	TRBJ1-1	NA	once	TGTGCCATCAGTGAGTCCTCGCCGACGGGACTGAACACTGAAGCTTTCTTT	CAISESSPTGLNTEAFF
TRBV19	TRBJ2-7	NA	NA	TGTGCCAGTAGTAGAGGCAGGGAGAACGAGCAGTACTTC	CASSRGRENEQYF
TRBV5-6	TRBJ1-1	NA	NA	TGTGCCAGCAGCTTGGTGGGAGCGGACACTGAAGCTTTCTTT	CASSLVGADTEAFF
TRBV5-3	TRBJ2-7	NA	once	TGTGCCAGAAGCTTGTTTAGAACAGGAGCCTACGAGCAGTACTTC	CARSLFRTGAYEQYF
TRBV27	TRBJ1-1	NA	NA	TGTGCCAGCAAAACTTACCGGGACTCCGCGAGCTTTGTGAACACTGAAGCTTTCTTT	CASKTYRDSASFVNTEAFF
TRBV19	TRBJ2-5	NA	NA	TGTGCCAGTAGTATAATGGGGTCCCAAGAGACCCAGTACTTC	CASSIMGSQETQYF
TRBV11-2	TRBJ2-2	NA	NA	TGTGCCAGCAGCTTAGTGGGGGAATTCGGGGAGCTGTTTTTT	CASSLVGEFGELFF
TRBV7-7	TRBJ1-3	NA	NA	TGTGCTAGCAGCCCTGGCTGGGGGGAAGGAAACACCATATATTTT	CASSPGWGEGNTIYF
TRBV6-1	TRBJ2-2	TRBD1	NA	TGTGCCAGCAGTGAAGTAGGGACAGGGGGTGCCGGGGAGCTGTTTTTT	CASSEVGTGGAGELFF
TRBV2	TRBJ1-4	NA	NA	TGTGCCAGCGGGTCGAGGGCGCCTAATGAAAAACTGTTTTTT	CASGSRAPNEKLFF
TRBV5-6	TRBJ2-5	NA	NA	TGTGCCAGCAGCTTGGCCGTGGGGGGGACCCAGTACTTC	CASSLAVGGTQYF
TRBV2	TRBJ2-3	TRBD1	NA	TGTGCCACCCGAAGGGGACAGGGGACAGATACGCAGTATTTT	CATRRGQGTDTQYF
TRBV6-5	TRBJ2-7	NA	NA	TGTGCCAGCAGGGTGATATGGACGGGCGAGCAGTACTTC	CASRVIWTGEQYF
TRBV6-1	TRBJ1-1	NA	NA	TGTGCCAGCAGCCTGGAGGGAAACACTGAAGCTTTCTTT	CASSLEGNTEAFF
TRBV6-1	TRBJ2-2	NA	medium-sized	TGTGCCAGCAGTGAAGGAAGGGATACCGGGGAGCTGTTTTTT	CASSEGRDTGELFF
TRBV9	TRBJ2-2	TRBD2	NA	TGTGCCAGCAGCCCTCAGAGCGGGGATTTCGGGGAGCTGTTTTTT	CASSPQSGDFGELFF
TRBV5-1	TRBJ2-3	TRBD2	NA	TGCGCCAGCAGCACGGCTAGCGGGGCCACAGATACGCAGTATTTT	CASSTASGATDTQYF
TRBV5-6	TRBJ1-2	TRBD1	NA	TGTGCCAGCAGCCCAACAGGGGCGGGGGGCTACACCTTC	CASSPTGAGGYTF
TRBV5-1	TRBJ2-3	TRBD2	NA	TGCGCCAGCAGCTGGGGACTAGCGGCAGATACGCAGTATTTT	CASSWGLAADTQYF